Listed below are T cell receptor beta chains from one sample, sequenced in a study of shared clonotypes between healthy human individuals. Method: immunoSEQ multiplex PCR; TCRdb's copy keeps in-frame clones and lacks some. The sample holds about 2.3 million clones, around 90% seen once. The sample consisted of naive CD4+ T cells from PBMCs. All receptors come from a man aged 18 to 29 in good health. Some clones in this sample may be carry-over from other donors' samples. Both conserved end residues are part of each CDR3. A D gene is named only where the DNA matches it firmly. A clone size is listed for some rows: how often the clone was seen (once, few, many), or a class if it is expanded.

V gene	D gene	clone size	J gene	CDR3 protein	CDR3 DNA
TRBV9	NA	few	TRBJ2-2	CASSVGGELFF	TGTGCCAGCAGCGTAGGGGGGGAGCTGTTTTTT
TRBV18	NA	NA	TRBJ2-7	CASSPPRPRAHEQYF	TGTGCCAGCTCACCACCGAGGCCTAGGGCCCACGAGCAGTACTTC
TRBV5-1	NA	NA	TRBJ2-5	CASSLGTKTETQYF	TGCGCCAGCAGCTTGGGCACGAAAACGGAGACCCAGTACTTC
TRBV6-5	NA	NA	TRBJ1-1	CASGRHGDTEAFF	TGTGCCAGCGGACGACATGGGGACACTGAAGCTTTCTTT
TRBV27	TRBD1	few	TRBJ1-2	CASRDRGGYTF	TGTGCCAGCCGGGACAGGGGTGGCTACACCTTC
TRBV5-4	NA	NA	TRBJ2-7	CASSQRPGGHYEQYF	TGTGCCAGCAGCCAACGACCTGGGGGTCATTACGAGCAGTACTTC
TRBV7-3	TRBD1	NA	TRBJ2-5	CASSQPTGLVVETQYF	TGTGCCAGCAGCCAACCGACAGGGCTAGTGGTGGAGACCCAGTACTTC
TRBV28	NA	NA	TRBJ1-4	CASSRGGATNEKLFF	TGTGCCAGCAGCCGCGGGGGGGCAACTAATGAAAAACTGTTTTTT
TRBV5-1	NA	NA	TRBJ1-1	CASSFRLNTEAFF	TGCGCCAGCAGCTTTCGCTTGAACACTGAAGCTTTCTTT
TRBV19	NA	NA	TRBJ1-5	CASSMGGPYNQPQHF	TGTGCCAGTAGTATGGGAGGGCCCTACAATCAGCCCCAGCATTTT
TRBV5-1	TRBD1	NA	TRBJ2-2	CASSIRDSKYGELFF	TGCGCCAGCAGCATCCGGGACAGTAAGTACGGGGAGCTGTTTTTT
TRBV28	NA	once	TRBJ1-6	CASSYNSPLHF	TGTGCCAGCAGCTATAATTCACCCCTCCACTTT
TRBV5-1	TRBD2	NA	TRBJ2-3	CASSVKRDLRTDTQYF	TGCGCCAGCAGCGTGAAGCGGGACCTACGCACAGATACGCAGTATTTT
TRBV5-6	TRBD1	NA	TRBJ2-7	CASSETGGLNYEQYF	TGTGCCAGCAGCGAAACAGGGGGCCTGAACTACGAGCAGTACTTC
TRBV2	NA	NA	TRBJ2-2	CASSVTELRTGELFF	TGTGCCAGCAGTGTAACCGAGTTACGAACCGGGGAGCTGTTTTTT
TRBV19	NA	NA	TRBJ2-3	CASISTGDTQYF	TGTGCCAGTATTTCCACTGGGGATACGCAGTATTTT
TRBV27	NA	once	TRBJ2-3	CASSRYRELTDTQYF	TGTGCCAGCAGTCGATACCGGGAGTTAACAGATACGCAGTATTTT
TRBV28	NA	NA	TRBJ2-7	CATITGTTTYEQYF	TGTGCCACCATAACCGGGACAACAACCTACGAGCAGTACTTC
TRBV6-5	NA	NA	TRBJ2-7	CASSYQGLPGDEQYF	TGTGCCAGCAGTTACCAAGGGCTTCCAGGGGACGAGCAGTACTTC
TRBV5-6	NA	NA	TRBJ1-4	CASSLRPYEKLFF	TGTGCCAGCAGCTTGAGGCCTTATGAAAAACTGTTTTTT
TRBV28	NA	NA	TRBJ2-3	CASSLYGLAGSTDTQYF	TGTGCCAGCAGTTTATATGGACTGGCCGGGTCGACAGATACGCAGTATTTT
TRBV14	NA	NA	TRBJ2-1	CASSPFTGYEQFF	TGTGCCAGCAGCCCATTTACAGGGTATGAGCAGTTCTTC
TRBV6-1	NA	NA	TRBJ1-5	CASSEAVGELRNQPQHF	TGTGCCAGCAGTGAAGCGGTGGGGGAACTTCGCAATCAGCCCCAGCATTTT
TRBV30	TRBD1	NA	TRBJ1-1	CAWIRQGAEAFF	TGTGCCTGGATTAGGCAGGGGGCTGAAGCTTTCTTT
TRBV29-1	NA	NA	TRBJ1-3	CSVEGAAYSGNTIYF	TGCAGCGTTGAGGGGGCAGCTTACTCTGGAAACACCATATATTTT
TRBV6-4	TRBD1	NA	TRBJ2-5	CARGQGSRETQYF	TGTGCCAGGGGACAGGGCTCCCGAGAGACCCAGTACTTC
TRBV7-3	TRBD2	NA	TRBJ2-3	CASSLGLAVATDTQYF	TGTGCCAGCAGCTTAGGACTAGCGGTGGCCACAGATACGCAGTATTTT
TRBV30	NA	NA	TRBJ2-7	CAWKGSGSYEQYF	TGTGCCTGGAAAGGTAGCGGCTCCTACGAGCAGTACTTC
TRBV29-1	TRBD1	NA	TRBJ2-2	CSVANPTGDAGELFF	TGCAGCGTTGCAAACCCGACAGGGGACGCCGGGGAGCTGTTTTTT
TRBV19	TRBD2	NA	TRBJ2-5	CASARTSVPNGQETQYF	TGTGCCAGTGCCCGGACTAGCGTTCCCAACGGCCAAGAGACCCAGTACTTC
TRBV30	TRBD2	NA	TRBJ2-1	CAWVLSGSSNEQFF	TGTGCCTGGGTGCTCAGCGGGAGCAGCAATGAGCAGTTCTTC
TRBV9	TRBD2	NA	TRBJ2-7	CASSVGLAETAYEQYF	TGTGCCAGCAGCGTAGGACTAGCGGAGACAGCCTACGAGCAGTACTTC
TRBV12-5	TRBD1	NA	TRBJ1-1	CASGLVQGPLNTEAFF	TGTGCTAGTGGTTTGGTACAGGGGCCCCTGAACACTGAAGCTTTCTTT
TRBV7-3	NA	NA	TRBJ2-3	CASSLSGPLDTQYF	TGTGCCAGCAGCTTATCCGGACCCCTAGATACGCAGTATTTT
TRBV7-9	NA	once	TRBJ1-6	CASSLDAGTSPLHF	TGTGCCAGCAGCTTAGATGCAGGGACTTCACCCCTCCACTTT
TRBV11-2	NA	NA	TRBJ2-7	CASSLRRAYEQYF	TGTGCCAGCAGCCTTAGAAGGGCCTACGAGCAGTACTTC
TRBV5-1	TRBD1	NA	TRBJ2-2	CASSFHRQGDTGELFF	TGCGCCAGCAGCTTCCACCGACAGGGGGATACCGGGGAGCTGTTTTTT
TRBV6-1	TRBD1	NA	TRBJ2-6	CASRQGASGANVLTF	TGTGCCAGCAGGCAGGGGGCTTCCGGGGCCAACGTCCTGACTTTC
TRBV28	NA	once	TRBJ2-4	CATSRDIQYF	TGTGCCACCTCAAGGGACATTCAGTACTTC
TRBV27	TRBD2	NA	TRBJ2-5	CANSGLAGLKETQYF	TGTGCCAACAGCGGACTAGCGGGTCTTAAAGAGACCCAGTACTTC
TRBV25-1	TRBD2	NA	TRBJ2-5	CASNSAGALQETQYF	TGTGCCAGCAATTCAGCGGGAGCTCTTCAAGAGACCCAGTACTTC
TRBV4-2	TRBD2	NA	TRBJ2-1	CASSPGGNEQFF	TGTGCCAGCAGCCCGGGGGGAAATGAGCAGTTCTTC